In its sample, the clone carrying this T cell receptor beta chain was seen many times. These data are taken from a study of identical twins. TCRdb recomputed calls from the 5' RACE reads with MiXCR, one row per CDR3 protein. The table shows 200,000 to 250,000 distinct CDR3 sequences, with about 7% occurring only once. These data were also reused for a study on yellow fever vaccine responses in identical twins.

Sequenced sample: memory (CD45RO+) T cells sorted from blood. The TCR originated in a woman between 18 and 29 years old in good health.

CDR3 DNA: TGCGCCAGCAGCGTGCCCAGCGGGCAGGGCGCAGATACGCAGTATTTT. This gives the protein CASSVPSGQGADTQYF. The rearrangement uses TRBV5-1 and TRBJ2-3, with TRBD2 as a possible D gene (6 bases). Germline V gene lookup returns CDR1 SGHRS and CDR2 YFSETQ. This CDR3 contains 16 residues. Trimming took 4 bases from V and 4 from J, leaving 19 bases between them.